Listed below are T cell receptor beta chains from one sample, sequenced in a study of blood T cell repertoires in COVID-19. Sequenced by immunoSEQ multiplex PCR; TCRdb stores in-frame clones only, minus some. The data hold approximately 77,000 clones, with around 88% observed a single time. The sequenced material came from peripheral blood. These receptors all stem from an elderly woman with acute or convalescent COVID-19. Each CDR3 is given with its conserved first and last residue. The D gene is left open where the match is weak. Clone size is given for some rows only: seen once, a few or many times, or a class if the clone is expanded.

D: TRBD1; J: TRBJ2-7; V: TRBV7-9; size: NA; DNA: TGTGCCAGCAGCTCTTCCGGGACAGGGATTTACGAGCAGTACTTC; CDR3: CASSSSGTGIYEQYF
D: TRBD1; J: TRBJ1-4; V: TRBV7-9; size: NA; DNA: TGTGCCAGCAGCTTAGGTGACAGGGGAACTAATGAAAAACTGTTTTTT; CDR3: CASSLGDRGTNEKLFF
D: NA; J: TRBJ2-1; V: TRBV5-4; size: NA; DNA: TGTGCCAGCAGCTACCCGGGAGCCTACAATGAGCAGTTCTTC; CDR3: CASSYPGAYNEQFF
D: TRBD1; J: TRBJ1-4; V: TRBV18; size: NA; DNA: TGTGCCAGCTCACCGCAGGGGGCCGAAAAACTGTTTTTT; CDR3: CASSPQGAEKLFF
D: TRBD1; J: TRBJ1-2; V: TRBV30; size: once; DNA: TGTGCCTGGAGTGTCCCCGGACAGGGCTGGGGCTACACCTTC; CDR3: CAWSVPGQGWGYTF
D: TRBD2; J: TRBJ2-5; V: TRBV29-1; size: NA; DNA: TGCAGCGTTGAGAGGGGAGCGGGAGGGGGAGAGACCCAGTACTTC; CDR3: CSVERGAGGGETQYF
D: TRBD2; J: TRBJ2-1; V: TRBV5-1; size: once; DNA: TGCGCCAGCAGCCCCGGGACTAGCGAGAATGAGCAGTTCTTC; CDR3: CASSPGTSENEQFF
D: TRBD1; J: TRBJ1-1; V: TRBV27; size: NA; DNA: TGTGCCAGCAGTTCATGGACAGGGACCAATGAAGCTTTCTTT; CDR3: CASSSWTGTNEAFF
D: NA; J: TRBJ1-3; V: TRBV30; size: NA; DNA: TGTGCCTGGAGTGTAGGGGCGACAGGATGGGCAGGAAACACCATATATTTT; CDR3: CAWSVGATGWAGNTIYF
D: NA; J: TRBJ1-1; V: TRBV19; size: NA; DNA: TGTGCCAGTAGGATAACGGGCCTCCCGGGAACTGAAGCTTTCTTT; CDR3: CASRITGLPGTEAFF
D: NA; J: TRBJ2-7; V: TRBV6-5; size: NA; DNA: TGTGCCAGCACCATAGACAGAGGCACCTACGAGCAGTACTTC; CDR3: CASTIDRGTYEQYF
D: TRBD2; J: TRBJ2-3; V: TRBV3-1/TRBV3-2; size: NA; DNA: TGTGCCAGCAGCCAATGGAATAAACGGGGGGGCAGCACAGATACGCAGTATTTT; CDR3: CASSQWNKRGGSTDTQYF
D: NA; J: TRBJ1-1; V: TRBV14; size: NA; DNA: TGTGCCAGCAGCCCCCAGATGGGGGGGAACACTGAAGCTTTCTTT; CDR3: CASSPQMGGNTEAFF
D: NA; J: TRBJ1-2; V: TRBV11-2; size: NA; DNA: TGTGCCAGCAGCTTATCCAAGGGGGTCTATGGCTACACCTTC; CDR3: CASSLSKGVYGYTF
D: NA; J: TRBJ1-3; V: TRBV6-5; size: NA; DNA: TGTGCCAGCAGTAACAGTCTAACTGGAAACACCATATATTTT; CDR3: CASSNSLTGNTIYF
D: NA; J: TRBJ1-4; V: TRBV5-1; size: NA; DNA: TGCGCCAGCAGCTCAGGGACAACTACTAATGAAAAACTGTTTTTT; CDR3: CASSSGTTTNEKLFF
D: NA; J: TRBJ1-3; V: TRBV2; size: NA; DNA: TGTGCCAGCGATCAGGGCGTCTCTGGAAACACCATATATTTT; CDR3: CASDQGVSGNTIYF
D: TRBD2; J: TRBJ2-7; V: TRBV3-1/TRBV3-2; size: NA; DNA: TGTGCCAGCAGCCGGACTAGCGGGGGGGCCGCCGAGCAGTACTTC; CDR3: CASSRTSGGAAEQYF
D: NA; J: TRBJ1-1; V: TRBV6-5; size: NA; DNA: TGTGCCAGGGGGCCCTCCGGGACACCGGATTGTGACTTT; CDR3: CARGPSGTPDCDF
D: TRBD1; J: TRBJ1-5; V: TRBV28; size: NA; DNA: TGTGCCAGCAGGCTGGGACAGGGTAGTTGGCAGCCCCAGCATTTT; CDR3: CASRLGQGSWQPQHF
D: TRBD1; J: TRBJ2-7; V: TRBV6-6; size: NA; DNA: TGTGCCAGCAGTTACGACAGGGTCAACGAGCAGTACTTC; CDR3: CASSYDRVNEQYF
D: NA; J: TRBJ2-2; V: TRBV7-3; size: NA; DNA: TGTGCCAGCAGCCCCCTAGGGGCGAACACCGGGGAGCTGTTTTTT; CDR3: CASSPLGANTGELFF
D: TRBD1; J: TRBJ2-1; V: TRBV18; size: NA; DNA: TGTGCCAGCTCACCGGACAGGGGATCGGTTCAGTACAATGAGCAGTTCTTC; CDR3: CASSPDRGSVQYNEQFF
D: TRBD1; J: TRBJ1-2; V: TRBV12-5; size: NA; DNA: TGTGCTAGTGCCCTAACAGGGGACTATGGCTACACCTTC; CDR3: CASALTGDYGYTF
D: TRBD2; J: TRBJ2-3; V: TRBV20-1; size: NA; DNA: TGCAGTGCTAGTAGCGGGACTGGGGATACGCAGTATTTT; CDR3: CSASSGTGDTQYF
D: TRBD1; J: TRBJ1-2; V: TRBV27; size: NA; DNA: TGTGCCAGCAGTTTAGGGACAGGCTTGTATGGCTACACCTTC; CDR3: CASSLGTGLYGYTF
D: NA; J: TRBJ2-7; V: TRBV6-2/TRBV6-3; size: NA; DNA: TGTGCCAGCAGTTACGGGGGACTGAACGAGCAGTACTTC; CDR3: CASSYGGLNEQYF
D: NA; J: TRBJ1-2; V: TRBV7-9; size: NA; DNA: TGTGCCAGCAGCTTAGGAGTTCAGGTCCCTAACTATGGCTACACCTTC; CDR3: CASSLGVQVPNYGYTF
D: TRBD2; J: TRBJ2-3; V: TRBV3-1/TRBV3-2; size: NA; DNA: TGTGCCAGCAGCCAGACTAGCGGGGGAGGCACAGATACGCAGTATTTT; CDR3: CASSQTSGGGTDTQYF
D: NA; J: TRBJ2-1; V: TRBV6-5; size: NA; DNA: TGTGCCAGCAGCGCTGACAGCCGATCCTACAATGAGCAGTTCTTC; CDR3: CASSADSRSYNEQFF
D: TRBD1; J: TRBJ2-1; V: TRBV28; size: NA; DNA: TGTGCCAGCAGTCCGCAGGGGCAGGGGGCAAACAATGAGCAGTTCTTC; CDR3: CASSPQGQGANNEQFF
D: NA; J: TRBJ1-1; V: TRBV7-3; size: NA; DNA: TGTGCCAGCAGCTCGGGGGAAGGGGAAGCTTTCTTT; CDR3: CASSSGEGEAFF
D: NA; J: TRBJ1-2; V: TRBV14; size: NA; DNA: TGTGCCAGCAGCCATGGTGTGTGGCAGGTCTATGGCTACACCTTC; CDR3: CASSHGVWQVYGYTF
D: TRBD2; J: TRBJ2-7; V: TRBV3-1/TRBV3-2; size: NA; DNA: TGTGCCAGCAGACCATCGGGAGGTCACTACGAGCAGTACTTC; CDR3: CASRPSGGHYEQYF
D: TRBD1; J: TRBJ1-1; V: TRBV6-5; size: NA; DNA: TGTGCCAGCAGTACTCAGGACAGGGCGAACACTGAAGCTTTCTTT; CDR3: CASSTQDRANTEAFF
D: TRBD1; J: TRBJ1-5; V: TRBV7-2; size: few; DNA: TGTGCCAGCAGCTTAGTGAAGGGGGCAGGTCAGCCCCAGCATTTT; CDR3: CASSLVKGAGQPQHF
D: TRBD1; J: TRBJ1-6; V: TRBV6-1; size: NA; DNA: TGTGCCAGCAGTGAAGTAGTGGCAGGGGGAAATTCACCCCTCCACTTT; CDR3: CASSEVVAGGNSPLHF
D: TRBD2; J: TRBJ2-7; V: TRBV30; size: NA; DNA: TGTGCCTGGAGTGGGGGACTAGCGGGGTCCAACCAGCAGTACTTC; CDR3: CAWSGGLAGSNQQYF
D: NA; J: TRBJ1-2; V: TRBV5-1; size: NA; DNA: TGCGCCAGCACCGAGGGTTCGGATAACTATGGCTACACCTTC; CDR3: CASTEGSDNYGYTF
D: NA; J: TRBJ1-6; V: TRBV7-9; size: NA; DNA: TGTGCCAGCAGCGCCCGCGGGGGCGCGTATTCACCCCTCCACTTT; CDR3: CASSARGGAYSPLHF
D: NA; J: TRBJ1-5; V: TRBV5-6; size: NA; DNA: TGTGCCAGCAGCTTGGGCGGGGGGGCTAGCAATCAGCCCCAGCATTTT; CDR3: CASSLGGGASNQPQHF
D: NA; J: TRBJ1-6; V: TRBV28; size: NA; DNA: TGTGCCAGCAGTTTTGGGCAGACAGATAATTCACCCCTCCACTTT; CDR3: CASSFGQTDNSPLHF
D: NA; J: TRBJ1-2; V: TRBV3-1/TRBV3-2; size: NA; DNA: TGTGCCAGCAGCCAACCCTTTGGCAGCTATGGCTACACCTTC; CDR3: CASSQPFGSYGYTF
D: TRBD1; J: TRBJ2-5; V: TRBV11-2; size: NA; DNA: TGTGCCAGCAGCTGGACAGGGGGCGGCCAAGAGACCCAGTACTTC; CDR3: CASSWTGGGQETQYF
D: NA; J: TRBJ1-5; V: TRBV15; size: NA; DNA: TGTGCCACCAGCAGGGGGGGGGCCTCGAGCAATCAGCCCCAGCATTTT; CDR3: CATSRGGASSNQPQHF
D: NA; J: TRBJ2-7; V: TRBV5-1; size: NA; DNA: TGCGCCAGCAGCGGGGACAATTTCTACGAGCAGTACTTC; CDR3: CASSGDNFYEQYF
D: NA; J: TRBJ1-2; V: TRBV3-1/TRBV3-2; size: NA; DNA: TGTGCCAGCAACCTAGCTGGCAGCCGTGGCTACACCTTC; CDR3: CASNLAGSRGYTF
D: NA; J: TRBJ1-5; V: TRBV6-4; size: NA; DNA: TGTGCCAGCAGTGCAGATTCTGTTTATAGCAATCAGCCCCAGCATTTT; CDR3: CASSADSVYSNQPQHF
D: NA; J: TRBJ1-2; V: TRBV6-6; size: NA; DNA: TGTGCCAGCAGTGCAAGCCCGACAGTCTATGGCTACACCTTC; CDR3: CASSASPTVYGYTF
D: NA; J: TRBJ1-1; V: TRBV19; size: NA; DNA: TGTGCCAGCCGGGACATCCTACTCAACACTGAAGCTTTCTTT; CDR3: CASRDILLNTEAFF
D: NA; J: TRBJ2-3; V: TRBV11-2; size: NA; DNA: TGTGCCAGTGATTTAAGACAGGCCAGCACAGATACGCAGTATTTT; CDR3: CASDLRQASTDTQYF